This is a list of T cell receptor beta chains from one sample in a study of OX40 agonist ivuxolimab in advanced cancers. The assay was immunoSEQ multiplex PCR, and TCRdb's table has in-frame clones only and misses some. This table has some 32,000 clones, roughly 84% appearing once. The sequenced sample was CD4+ or CD8+ T cells sorted from blood, obtained in a trial of the OX40 agonist ivuxolimab. These receptors were taken from an adult with an advanced solid tumor such as melanoma, head and neck, liver or kidney cancer. CDR3s include the opening cysteine and the closing phenylalanine or tryptophan. The D gene is left open where the match is weak. The size entry is marked missing in some rows and otherwise reads once, few, many or a size class.

v_call: TRBV5-6; j_call: TRBJ2-1; clone_size: .; d_call: TRBD2; cdr3_aa: CASSLLAAYNEQFF; cdr3_nt: TGTGCCAGCAGCTTGCTAGCGGCTTACAATGAGCAGTTCTTC
v_call: TRBV7-2; j_call: TRBJ2-5; clone_size: .; d_call: TRBD2; cdr3_aa: CASSLASWLAGGSQETQYF; cdr3_nt: TGTGCCAGCAGCTTAGCGAGTTGGCTAGCGGGGGGGAGCCAAGAGACCCAGTACTTC
v_call: TRBV9; j_call: TRBJ2-7; clone_size: .; d_call: .; cdr3_aa: CASSVGRRGEYEQYF; cdr3_nt: TGTGCCAGCAGCGTAGGTCGACGCGGGGAGTACGAGCAGTACTTC
v_call: TRBV5-1; j_call: TRBJ1-1; clone_size: .; d_call: .; cdr3_aa: CASSFGLGGLKNTEAFF; cdr3_nt: TGCGCCAGCAGCTTTGGTTTGGGGGGCTTAAAGAACACTGAAGCTTTCTTT
v_call: TRBV5-5; j_call: TRBJ1-1; clone_size: .; d_call: TRBD1; cdr3_aa: CASSFKRQGTEAFF; cdr3_nt: TGTGCCAGCAGCTTCAAGAGACAGGGAACTGAAGCTTTCTTT
v_call: TRBV5-1; j_call: TRBJ2-7; clone_size: .; d_call: .; cdr3_aa: CASSSPQSGGFYEQYF; cdr3_nt: TGCGCCAGCAGCTCCCCCCAGAGTGGTGGATTCTACGAGCAGTACTTC
v_call: TRBV10-2; j_call: TRBJ2-3; clone_size: .; d_call: TRBD2; cdr3_aa: CASSSVRLAGPPDTQYF; cdr3_nt: TGCGCCAGCAGTTCCGTACGACTAGCGGGTCCCCCAGATACGCAGTATTTT
v_call: TRBV30; j_call: TRBJ1-2; clone_size: .; d_call: .; cdr3_aa: CAWSLGAGVYDGYTF; cdr3_nt: TGTGCCTGGTCCTTAGGCGCGGGGGTGTACGATGGCTACACCTTC
v_call: TRBV5-1; j_call: TRBJ2-2; clone_size: .; d_call: TRBD1; cdr3_aa: CASSLERDRVGGELFF; cdr3_nt: TGCGCCAGCAGCTTGGAACGGGACAGGGTTGGAGGGGAGCTGTTTTTT
v_call: TRBV19; j_call: TRBJ2-7; clone_size: .; d_call: .; cdr3_aa: CASGPGHLYEQYF; cdr3_nt: TGTGCCAGTGGACCGGGACACCTCTACGAGCAGTACTTC
v_call: TRBV7-9; j_call: TRBJ1-2; clone_size: .; d_call: .; cdr3_aa: CASSFPGKQEDGYTF; cdr3_nt: TGTGCCAGCAGCTTTCCCGGGAAACAGGAGGATGGCTACACCTTC
v_call: TRBV6-7; j_call: TRBJ1-5; clone_size: few; d_call: .; cdr3_aa: CASSLSDNNQPQHF; cdr3_nt: TGTGCCAGCAGTTTGAGCGATAACAATCAGCCCCAGCATTTT
v_call: TRBV15; j_call: TRBJ2-7; clone_size: .; d_call: .; cdr3_aa: CATSSTLARDPGYEQYF; cdr3_nt: TGTGCCACCAGCAGCACGTTGGCCCGCGACCCGGGGTACGAGCAGTACTTC
v_call: TRBV19; j_call: TRBJ2-1; clone_size: .; d_call: .; cdr3_aa: CASTIGDEQFF; cdr3_nt: TGTGCCAGTACCATCGGAGATGAGCAGTTCTTC